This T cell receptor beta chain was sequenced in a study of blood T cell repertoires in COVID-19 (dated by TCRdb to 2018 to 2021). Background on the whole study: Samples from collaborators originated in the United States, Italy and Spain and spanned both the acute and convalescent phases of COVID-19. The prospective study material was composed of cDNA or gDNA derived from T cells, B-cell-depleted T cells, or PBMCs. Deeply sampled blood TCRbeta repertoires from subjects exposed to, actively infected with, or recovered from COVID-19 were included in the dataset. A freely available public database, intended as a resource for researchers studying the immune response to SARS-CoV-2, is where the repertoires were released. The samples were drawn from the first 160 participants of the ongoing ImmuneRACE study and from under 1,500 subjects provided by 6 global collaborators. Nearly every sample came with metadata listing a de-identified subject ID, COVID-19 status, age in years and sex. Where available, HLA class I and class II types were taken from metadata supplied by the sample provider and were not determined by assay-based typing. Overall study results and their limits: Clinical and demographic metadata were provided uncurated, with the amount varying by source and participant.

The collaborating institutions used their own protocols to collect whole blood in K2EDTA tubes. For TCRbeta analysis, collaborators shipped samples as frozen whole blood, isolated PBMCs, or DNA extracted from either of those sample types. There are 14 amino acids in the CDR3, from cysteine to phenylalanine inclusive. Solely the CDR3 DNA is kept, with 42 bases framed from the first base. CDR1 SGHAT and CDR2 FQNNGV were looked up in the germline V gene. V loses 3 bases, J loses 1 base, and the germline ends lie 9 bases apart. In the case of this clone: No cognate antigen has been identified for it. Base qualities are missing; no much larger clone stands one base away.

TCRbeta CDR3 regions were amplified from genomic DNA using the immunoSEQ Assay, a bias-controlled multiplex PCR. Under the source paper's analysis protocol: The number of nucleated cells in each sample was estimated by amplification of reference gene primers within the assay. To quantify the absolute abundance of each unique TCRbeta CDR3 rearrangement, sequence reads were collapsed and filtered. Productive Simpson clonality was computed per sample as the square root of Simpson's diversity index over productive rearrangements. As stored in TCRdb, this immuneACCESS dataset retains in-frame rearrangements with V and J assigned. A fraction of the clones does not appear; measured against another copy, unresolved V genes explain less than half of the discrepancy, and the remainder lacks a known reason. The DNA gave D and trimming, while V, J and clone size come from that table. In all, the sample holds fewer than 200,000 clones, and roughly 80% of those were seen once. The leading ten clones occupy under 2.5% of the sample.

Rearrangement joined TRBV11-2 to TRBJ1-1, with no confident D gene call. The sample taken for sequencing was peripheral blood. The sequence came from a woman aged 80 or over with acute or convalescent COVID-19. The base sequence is TGTGCCAGCAGCTTTGAGGGAGGGAACACTGAAGCTTTCTTT. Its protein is CASSFEGGNTEAFF.